These T cell receptor beta chains were read from a single sample in a study of beta chain features in type 1 diabetes. Method: immunoSEQ multiplex PCR; TCRdb's copy keeps in-frame clones and lacks some. The sample yields about 410,000 clones, about 15% seen once. Sequences were obtained from naive CD4+ T cells from blood. These receptors were collected from a young man in good health. Both conserved end residues are part of each CDR3. The D gene is left open where the match is weak. Size is omitted from some rows. Given values are once, few, many or a class for expanded clones.

clone_size	d_call	v_call	j_call	cdr3_nt	cdr3_aa
-	-	TRBV5-6	TRBJ2-7	TGTGCCAGCAGCTTTACTCAGTACGAGCAGTACTTC	CASSFTQYEQYF
few	-	TRBV2	TRBJ2-5	TGTGCCAGCAGTGAAGCGACGGTGATGATCCAAGAGACCCAGTACTTC	CASSEATVMIQETQYF
-	-	TRBV4-3	TRBJ1-2	TGCGCCAGCAGCCAAGACCAGTCCAACTATGGCTACACCTTC	CASSQDQSNYGYTF
few	-	TRBV27	TRBJ1-1	TGTGCCAGCAGTTCCCCGGGCCCGGGACGGTCCCTGGCTGAAGCTTTCTTT	CASSSPGPGRSLAEAFF
-	-	TRBV30	TRBJ1-2	TGTGCCCGGTCACCGGGAGATGCCTATGGCTACACCTTC	CARSPGDAYGYTF
-	-	TRBV14	TRBJ2-4	TGTGCCAGCAGCCAAAGGGGCGGACTAGCCAAAAACATTCAGTACTTC	CASSQRGGLAKNIQYF
-	-	TRBV30	TRBJ1-2	TGTGCCTGGGGCCCCACGGGTGGCTACACCTTC	CAWGPTGGYTF
few	TRBD1	TRBV7-9	TRBJ1-2	TGTGCCAGCAGACCGCCGGGACAGGGGGTTCATGGCTACACCTTC	CASRPPGQGVHGYTF
-	-	TRBV7-9	TRBJ2-5	TGTGCCAGCAGCCGGACCCTGGGGGAGACCCAGTACTTC	CASSRTLGETQYF
few	TRBD1	TRBV14	TRBJ2-7	TGTGCCAGCAGCCAAGATTGGGAAGCGGGACAGGGTACAACCTACGAGCAGTACTTC	CASSQDWEAGQGTTYEQYF
few	-	TRBV9	TRBJ2-3	TGTGCCAGCAGCGTAGTTGGTGCAGATACGCAGTATTTT	CASSVVGADTQYF
-	-	TRBV4-1	TRBJ1-2	TGCGCCAGCAGCCAAGAGGGGAGTCTAAGATATGGCTACACCTTC	CASSQEGSLRYGYTF
-	TRBD2	TRBV23-1	TRBJ2-2	TGCGCCAGCAGTCAGGAGGGAGGGAGAACGACCGGGGAGCTGTTTTTT	CASSQEGGRTTGELFF
few	-	TRBV7-9	TRBJ1-4	TGTGCCAGCAGCGTACAGGGAGCCGAAAAACTGTTTTTT	CASSVQGAEKLFF
-	-	TRBV30	TRBJ2-5	TGTGCCTGGAGCGGTTCTACGGCAGGGGCCGAGACCCAGTACTTC	CAWSGSTAGAETQYF
-	TRBD2	TRBV10-2	TRBJ2-1	TGCGCCAGCAGAACGGGACTAGCGGAGGGTGAGCAGTTCTTC	CASRTGLAEGEQFF
-	TRBD2	TRBV7-2	TRBJ2-3	TGTGCTGATGGACTAGCGGGGGGGCCATCAGATACGCAGTATTTT	CADGLAGGPSDTQYF
-	TRBD2	TRBV11-2	TRBJ2-5	TGTGCCAGCAGCCTAGGTGTAGCGGGGCTTCTAAACTTC	CASSLGVAGLLNF
-	TRBD2	TRBV4-2	TRBJ2-5	TGTGCCAGCAGCCAAGCATTGGGGACTAGCGAGACCCGGACCCAGTACTTC	CASSQALGTSETRTQYF
-	TRBD2	TRBV7-9	TRBJ2-1	TGTGCCAGCAGCTTTGCACGACTAGCGGGAGAGCAGTTCTTC	CASSFARLAGEQFF
few	TRBD1	TRBV5-1	TRBJ2-3	TGCGCCAGCAGCTTGGAACAGGGGGCATTGATTACGCAGTATTTT	CASSLEQGALITQYF
-	-	TRBV6-5	TRBJ2-2	TGTGCCAGCACACGAGGGCTGGCCGGGGAGCTGTTTTTT	CASTRGLAGELFF
-	-	TRBV7-9	TRBJ1-1	TGTGCCAGCGCGGAGGACCCTGAGACTGAAGCTTTCTTT	CASAEDPETEAFF
-	TRBD1	TRBV25-1	TRBJ1-2	TGTGCCAGCAGTGAACCGGGACAGGGGAGAGATGGCTACACCTTC	CASSEPGQGRDGYTF
few	-	TRBV28	TRBJ1-5	TGTGCCAGCAGTGCCTACAGGGCAGGTCAGCCCCAGCATTTT	CASSAYRAGQPQHF
-	-	TRBV9	TRBJ1-2	TGTGCCAGCAGCGGTATTGCCGCGGGCAGGGCTAACTATGGCTACACCTTC	CASSGIAAGRANYGYTF
-	-	TRBV10-3	TRBJ2-5	TGTGCCATCAGAGTCCGGGACCGAGAGACCCAGTACTTC	CAIRVRDRETQYF
-	-	TRBV2	TRBJ1-2	TGTGCCAGCAGTCCTGAGGACAGATCCTATGGCTACACCTTC	CASSPEDRSYGYTF